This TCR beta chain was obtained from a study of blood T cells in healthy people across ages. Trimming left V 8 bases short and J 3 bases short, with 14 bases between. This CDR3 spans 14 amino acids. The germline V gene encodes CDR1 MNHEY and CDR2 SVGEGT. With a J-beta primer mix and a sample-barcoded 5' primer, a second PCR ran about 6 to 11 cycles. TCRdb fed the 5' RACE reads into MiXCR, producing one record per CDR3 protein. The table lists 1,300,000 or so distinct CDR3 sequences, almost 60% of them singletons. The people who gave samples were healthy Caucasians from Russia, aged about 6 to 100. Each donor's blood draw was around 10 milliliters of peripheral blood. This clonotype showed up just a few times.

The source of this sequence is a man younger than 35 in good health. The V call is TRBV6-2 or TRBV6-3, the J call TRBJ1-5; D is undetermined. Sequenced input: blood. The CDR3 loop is CASSVGRNNQPQHF. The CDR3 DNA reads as TGTGCCAGCTCGGTCGGCCGTAACAATCAGCCCCAGCATTTT.